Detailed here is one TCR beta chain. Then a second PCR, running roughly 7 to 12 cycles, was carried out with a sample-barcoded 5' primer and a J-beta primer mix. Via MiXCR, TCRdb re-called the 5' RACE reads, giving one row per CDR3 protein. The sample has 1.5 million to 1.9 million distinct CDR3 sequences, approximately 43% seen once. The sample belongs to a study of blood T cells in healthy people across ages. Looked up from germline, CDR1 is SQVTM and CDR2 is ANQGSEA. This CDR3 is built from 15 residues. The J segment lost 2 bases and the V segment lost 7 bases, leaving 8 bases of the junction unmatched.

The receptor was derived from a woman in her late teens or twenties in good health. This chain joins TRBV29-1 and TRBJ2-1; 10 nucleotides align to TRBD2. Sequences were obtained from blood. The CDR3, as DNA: TGCAGCGGGCACATAGCGGGAGGAACCTACAATGAGCAGTTCTTC. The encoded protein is CSGHIAGGTYNEQFF.